This section outlines one TCR beta chain sequence together with its context. Per the authors' pipeline: How many nucleated cells were present was estimated from reference gene primer amplification. Using immunoSEQ multiplex PCR, the repertoire was profiled, and TCRdb retains in-frame clones only, with some absent. The V and J calls and clone size were taken over from that table, and D and trimming were inferred from the DNA. The table records some 44,000 clones, over 75% of them present only once. This entry comes from a study of blood T cell repertoires in COVID-19. Study at large: Acute-phase and convalescent COVID-19 samples originated in the United States, Italy and Spain. T cells, B-cell-depleted T cells, or PBMCs provided the cDNA or gDNA that served as material.

V lost 7 bases to trimming and J lost 6 bases, with 12 bases between them. The CDR3 sequence is 13 residues long. Germline CDR1 LNHDA, CDR2 SQIVND (reference sequence). The TCR sequence derives from a woman aged 60-75 years with acute or convalescent COVID-19. Material for sequencing was peripheral blood. The gene calls are TRBV19 and TRBJ2-2; the D gene is possibly TRBD2 (7 bases). The CDR3 region has the DNA TGTGCCAGTACCCCGGGGGGCCCCGGGGAGCTGTTTTTT. Amino acid sequence: CASTPGGPGELFF.